The 31 T cell receptor beta chains given below trace back to one sample, sequenced in a study of OX40 agonist ivuxolimab in advanced cancers. The assay was immunoSEQ multiplex PCR, and TCRdb's table has in-frame clones only and misses some. The data contain tens of thousands of clones, more than 70% of them seen just once; the ten biggest clones take up approximately 0.25%. The sample here was CD4+ or CD8+ T cells sorted from blood, taken in a trial of the OX40 agonist ivuxolimab. Receptor source: an adult with an advanced solid tumor such as melanoma, head and neck, liver or kidney cancer.

This rearrangement joins TRBV18 to TRBJ2-2, with D tentatively TRBD1 or TRBD2 (5 bases each). The CDR3 loop spans 14 amino acids. CDR1 and CDR2 from the germline V gene are KGHSH and LQKENI. V lost 3 bases and J 6 bases, leaving 11 bases between the germline ends. DNA for the CDR3: TGTGCCAGCTCACCGACGGGACCTCCCGGGGAGCTGTTTTTT. Protein product: CASSPTGPPGELFF.

The table lists this clone with a count of one. The chain uses TRBV15 and TRBJ2-3; 9 bases are a match to TRBD1. The CDR3 is 13 residues long. The germline V gene has CDR1 LNHNV and CDR2 YYDKDF (reference sequence). After removal of 8 bases from V and 3 bases from J, the junction contained 3 bases not matched to a gene. CDR3 residues: CATGTGSTDTQYF. CDR3 in DNA: TGTGCCACCGGGACAGGGTCGACAGATACGCAGTATTTT.

CDR3 sequence (DNA): TGTGCCGGCACCCCCTTGGGACAGGAGAGCTCCTACGAGCAGTACTTC. This translates into CAGTPLGQESSYEQYF. The chain couples TRBV28 to TRBJ2-7; TRBD1 matches at 8 bases. J lost 0 bases, V lost 11 bases, and 15 bases had no gene match. The germline CDR1 and CDR2 sequences are MDHEN and SYDVKM. CDR3 size: 16 residues.

CDR3 residues: CASGSPTGTLDEQYF. The CDR3 nucleotides read TGTGCTAGTGGTTCGCCGACAGGGACTCTTGACGAGCAGTACTTC. The V and J genes are TRBV12-5 and TRBJ2-7; possible D gene TRBD1, 7 bases. V lost 4 bases and J lost 5, with 18 bases in between. Looked up from germline, CDR1 is LGHNT and CDR2 is FRNRAP. The CDR3 runs to 15 residues.

There are a few counts of this clone. The chain uses TRBV5-4 and TRBJ1-4, with TRBD1 matching over 7 bases. The ends lost 2 bases at V and 4 bases at J; junction bases unmatched: 5. CDR1 is SGHNT, CDR2 YYREEE, per germline (reference sequence). The CDR3 sequence is 15 residues long. CDR3 loop: CASSLGQDRNEKLFF. CDR3 sequence (DNA): TGTGCCAGCAGCTTAGGACAGGATCGTAATGAAAAACTGTTTTTT.

The gene calls are TRBV18 and TRBJ2-1; 9 positions match TRBD2. Germline CDR1 KGHSH, CDR2 LQKENI. V was clipped by 1 base and J by 4 bases; unmatched bases: 5. This CDR3 is 16 amino acids long. The CDR3 DNA sequence: TGTGCCAGCTCACCACTTGCTAGCGGGACTTACAATGAGCAGTTCTTC. Protein sequence: CASSPLASGTYNEQFF. Filled out from reference TRBV18 and TRBJ2-1, the complete variable domain reads NAGVMQNPRHLVRRRGQEARLRCSPMKGHSHVYWYRQLPEEGLKFMVYLQKENIIDESGMPKERFSAEFPKEGPSILRIQQVVRGDSAAYFCASSPLASGTYNEQFFGPGTRLTVL.

The chain employs TRBV18 and TRBJ2-2, with D tentatively TRBD2 (6 bases). Per germline, CDR1 KGHSH and CDR2 LQKENI. V lost 2 bases, J lost 5 bases, and 15 bases lay in between. CDR3 length: 16 residues. CDR3 in DNA: TGTGCCAGCTCACCAACGGACGGGGGTCGAACCGGGGAGCTGTTTTTT. This sequence encodes CASSPTDGGRTGELFF.

This chain links TRBV15 with TRBJ2-1, with TRBD2 matching over 9 bases. The CDR3 extends over 18 amino acids. Germline V gives CDR1 LNHNV, CDR2 YYDKDF (reference sequence). V dropped 0 bases and J dropped 9; count of bases not matched to a gene: 15. CDR3 amino acids: CATSRDWGAGGPQLEQFF. CDR3 nucleotide sequence: TGTGCCACCAGCAGAGATTGGGGGGCGGGAGGGCCGCAGCTTGAGCAGTTCTTC.

This clone was counted a few times. The chain is built from TRBV28 and TRBJ1-2; 7 nucleotides agree with TRBD1. The CDR3 runs to 17 residues. Trimming removed 1 base from V and 4 bases from J; junction bases left unmatched: 12. The germline gives CDR1 MDHEN, CDR2 SYDVKM. The CDR3 DNA is TGTGCCAGCAGTTTATTTACTCTAAGGGGGCGAATCTATGGCTACACCTTC. Translated: CASSLFTLRGRIYGYTF.

The V call is TRBV6-6, the J call TRBJ1-4; D call uncertain. Trimming removed 6 bases from V and 8 bases from J, with 10 bases in between. Per germline, CDR1 MNHNY and CDR2 SVGAGI (reference sequence). The CDR3 consists of 12 residues. The DNA of the CDR3 is TGTGCCAGCAGCTCAGGAGGGGAAAAACTGTTTTTT. This encodes CASSSGGEKLFF.

The V call is TRBV5-8, the J call TRBJ2-7, with D possibly being TRBD1 (6 bases). Germline values: CDR1 SGHTS, CDR2 YDEGEE. CDR3 length equals 17 residues. V shed 3 bases and J shed 3 bases, with 22 bases lying between them. CDR3 residues: CASSSNYQGHTLYEQYF. The CDR3 coding sequence is TGTGCCAGCAGCTCGAATTATCAGGGACATACTCTCTACGAGCAGTACTTC.

V is TRBV7-2 and J is TRBJ1-4; the D gene is possibly TRBD1 (6 bases). Between the trimmed V and J ends, which lost 5 bases and 15 bases, there was a span of 22 bases. Germline V gene lookup returns CDR1 SGHTA and CDR2 FQGNSA. CDR3 length: 14 residues. The CDR3 loop is CASSMKGGTREVFF. As DNA, the CDR3 is TGTGCCAGCAGCATGAAAGGGGGGACACGGGAGGTGTTTTTT.

The CDR3: CASSISYFYNEQFF. The CDR3 nucleotides read TGTGCCAGTAGTATAAGTTACTTCTACAATGAGCAGTTCTTC. The chain is built from TRBV19 and TRBJ2-1; D remains ambiguous. The CDR3 consists of 14 residues. Germline V gene sequence: CDR1 LNHDA, CDR2 SQIVND (reference sequence). Trimming removed 2 bases at V and 3 bases at J, with 8 bases between.

The chain has TRBV2 and TRBJ1-2, with D uncertain. CDR3 length equals 14 residues. V lost 6 bases and J 7 bases, leaving 18 bases between the germline ends. Germline lookup yields CDR1 SNHLY and CDR2 FYNNEI. CDR3: CASSGEGLGSGYTF. The CDR3 nucleotides read TGTGCCAGCAGCGGGGAGGGATTGGGTTCTGGCTACACCTTC.

The V and J genes are TRBV2 and TRBJ2-1; D unresolved. Trimming removed 4 bases at V and 15 bases at J, with 13 bases between. Germline-derived CDR1 and CDR2 are SNHLY and FYNNEI. The CDR3 totals 11 residues. CDR3 DNA sequence: TGTGCCAGCAGTGTCCTGGGAAAGCCGTTCTTC. Translation: CASSVLGKPFF.

This clone was recorded a few times. The gene calls are TRBV7-9 and TRBJ2-3, with 7 bases identical to TRBD2. The CDR3 is 14 amino acids. Germline CDR1 is SEHNR and CDR2 is FQNEAQ (reference sequence). The trim removed 3 bases at V and 4 bases at J, leaving 4 bases unmatched. The CDR3 region has the DNA TGTGCCAGCAGCTTGGGGACTATGTCAGATACGCAGTATTTT. Protein sequence: CASSLGTMSDTQYF.

V usage is TRBV2 and J usage is TRBJ2-1, with 15 bases aligning to TRBD2. The CDR3 covers 17 residues. The V gene's germline CDR1 is SNHLY and CDR2 FYNNEI. V lost 5 bases and J lost 7; bases outside the gene matches: 9. Written as DNA, the CDR3 is TGTGCCAGCAGTCCCTCCTGGACTAGCGGGAGGGCTAATGAGCAGTTCTTC. Protein: CASSPSWTSGRANEQFF.

The V call is TRBV5-5, the J call TRBJ2-3, with 15 bases fitting TRBD2. Germline V gene lookup returns CDR1 SGHKS and CDR2 YYEKEE (reference sequence). Trimming removed 4 bases from V and 4 bases from J; junction bases left unmatched: 4. CDR3 length: 16 residues. Here the CDR3 DNA reads TGTGCCAGCAGCCTGGGACTAGCGGGAGGATCAGATACGCAGTATTTT. Amino acid sequence: CASSLGLAGGSDTQYF.

V is TRBV7-2 and J is TRBJ2-5; possible D gene TRBD1, 6 bases. V lost 5 bases and J lost 1, with 8 bases in between. CDR1 is SGHTA, CDR2 FQGNSA, per germline. The length of the CDR3 is 13 residues. DNA of the CDR3: TGTGCCAGCAGCCAAGGGGGCCAAGAGACCCAGTACTTC. Its translation: CASSQGGQETQYF.

The J gene is TRBJ2-7, the V gene TRBV7-3; D unresolved. Trimming took 5 bases from V and 0 from J, leaving 14 bases between them. Per germline, CDR1 SGHTA and CDR2 FQGTGA. The CDR3 contains 15 residues. CDR3: CASSQASGSSYEQYF. For the CDR3, the DNA is TGTGCCAGCAGCCAGGCCTCCGGGTCCTCCTACGAGCAGTACTTC.

The V and J genes are TRBV15 and TRBJ1-2; D not certain. The CDR3 length is 13 residues. The germline CDR1 and CDR2 sequences are LNHNV and YYDKDF (reference sequence). Trimming pared 0 bases from V and 2 bases from J, leaving 4 bases between. CDR3 in amino acids: CATSREQNYGYTF. DNA for the CDR3: TGTGCCACCAGCAGAGAACAGAACTATGGCTACACCTTC.

The V and J genes are TRBV2 and TRBJ2-7, with TRBD2 identical over 10 bases. The CDR3 contains 17 residues. Per the germline V gene, CDR1 is SNHLY and CDR2 is FYNNEI. V shed 2 bases and J 2 bases; nucleotides not matched to a gene: 9. Written as DNA, the CDR3 is TGTGCCAGCAGTGAAATCGTTAGCGGGAGGACAACCTACGAGCAGTACTTC. Its protein product is CASSEIVSGRTTYEQYF.

This chain joins TRBV4-3 and TRBJ2-7, with 7 bases aligning to TRBD1. With 0 bases clipped from V and 3 bases from J, the junction kept 8 bases outside the gene matches. CDR1 is LGHNA, CDR2 YSLEER, per germline. This CDR3 comprises 16 residues. CDR3 region: CASSQDWDSHSYEQYF. CDR3 DNA: TGCGCCAGCAGCCAAGATTGGGACAGCCACAGCTACGAGCAGTACTTC.

A few counts support this clone. V gene TRBV7-8 combines with J gene TRBJ2-5; perhaps TRBD1 as D (5 bases). Germline V gives CDR1 SGHVS, CDR2 FQNEAQ. This CDR3 comprises 15 residues. V was trimmed by 1 base and J by 4 bases, leaving 13 bases between them. The DNA for the CDR3 is TGTGCCAGCAGCTTAGGCAGGGCGATCACAGAGACCCAGTACTTC. Translating gives CASSLGRAITETQYF. The whole variable domain, filled in from reference TRBV7-8 and TRBJ2-5, reads GAGVSQSPRYKVAKRGQDVALRCDPISGHVSLFWYQQALGQGPEFLTYFQNEAQLDKSGLPSDRFFAERPEGSVSTLKIQRTQQEDSAVYLCASSLGRAITETQYFGPGTRLLVL.

As concerns this clone: Different DNA sequences within this sample yield the same CDR3. V is TRBV7-9 and J is TRBJ2-3; TRBD1 is a possible D gene (6 bases). Germline lookup yields CDR1 SEHNR and CDR2 FQNEAQ (reference sequence). The CDR3 has 13 residues. Trimming pared 5 bases from V and 3 bases from J, leaving 9 bases between. The CDR3 region is CASSRTGTDTQYF. The DNA of the CDR3 is TGTGCCAGCAGCCGTACAGGGACAGATACGCAGTATTTT.

This clone occurred once. The V gene is TRBV6-1, the J gene TRBJ2-3, with a possible D match to TRBD2 (6 bases). This CDR3 region has 13 residues. V shed 2 bases and J shed 14 bases, with 17 bases lying between them. The germline V gene encodes CDR1 MNHNS and CDR2 SASEGT. The CDR3 DNA reads TGTGCCAGCAGTGAATGGGGGGACGGTCGGGGGTATTTT. This encodes CASSEWGDGRGYF.

The chain couples TRBV2 to TRBJ2-2; tentative D call: TRBD1 (6 bases). Germline loops: CDR1 SNHLY, CDR2 FYNNEI. The CDR3 spans 16 residues. Trimming took 4 bases from V and 3 from J, leaving 15 bases between them. In DNA, the CDR3 is TGTGCCAGCAGTGGGTCGTTTCAGGGGTACACCGGGGAGCTGTTTTTT. It translates to CASSGSFQGYTGELFF.

Only a few counts were recorded for this clone. The V and J genes are TRBV18 and TRBJ2-7; D gene uncertain. The germline V and J ends were trimmed by 2 bases and 4 bases, with 9 bases remaining between them. Germline CDR1 and CDR2: KGHSH and LQKENI. This CDR3 spans 13 amino acids. The CDR3 nucleotides are TGTGCCAGCTCACCAGGCGACGGTTACGAGCAGTACTTC. This translates into CASSPGDGYEQYF.

This chain links TRBV19 with TRBJ1-2; D gene ambiguous. The CDR3 length is 13 residues. V was pared by 3 bases and J by 4 bases, with 9 bases between. The germline CDR1 and CDR2 sequences are LNHDA and SQIVND (reference sequence). As DNA, the CDR3 is TGTGCCAGTAGTATGCGTCCGATCTATGGCTACACCTTC. It yields the protein CASSMRPIYGYTF.

V and J are TRBV27 and TRBJ2-7; D remains unclear. The ends were cut back, 3 bases at V and 0 bases at J, with 9 bases in the middle. Germline lookup yields CDR1 MNHEY and CDR2 SMNVEV (reference sequence). This CDR3 contains 14 residues. The CDR3 region has the DNA TGTGCCAGCAGTTTCAAGTCCCACTCCTACGAGCAGTACTTC. Residues: CASSFKSHSYEQYF.

The chain employs TRBV6-1 and TRBJ1-1; D gene uncertain. The germline V gene has CDR1 MNHNS and CDR2 SASEGT. V lost 4 bases and J 1 base, leaving 10 bases between the germline ends. This CDR3 has 14 residues. Here the CDR3 reads CASSAQLGNTEAFF. The CDR3 DNA reads as TGTGCCAGCAGTGCCCAACTCGGGAACACTGAAGCTTTCTTT.